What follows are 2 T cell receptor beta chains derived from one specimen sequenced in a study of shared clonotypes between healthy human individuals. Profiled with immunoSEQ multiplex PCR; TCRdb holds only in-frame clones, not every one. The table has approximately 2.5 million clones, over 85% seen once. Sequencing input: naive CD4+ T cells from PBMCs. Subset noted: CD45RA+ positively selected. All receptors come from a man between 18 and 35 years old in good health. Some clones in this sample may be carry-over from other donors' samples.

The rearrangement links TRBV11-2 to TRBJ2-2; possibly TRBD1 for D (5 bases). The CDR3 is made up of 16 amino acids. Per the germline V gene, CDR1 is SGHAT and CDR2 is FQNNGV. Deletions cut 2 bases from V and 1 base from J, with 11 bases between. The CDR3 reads CASSLFQGLNTGELFF. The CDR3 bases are TGTGCCAGCAGCTTATTTCAGGGCTTGAACACCGGGGAGCTGTTTTTT.

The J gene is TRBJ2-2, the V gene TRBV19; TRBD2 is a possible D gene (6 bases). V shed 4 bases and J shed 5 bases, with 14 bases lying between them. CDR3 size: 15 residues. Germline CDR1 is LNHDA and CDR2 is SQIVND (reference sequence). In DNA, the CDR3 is TGTGCCAGTAGTAATCGGGCAGGGAGGACCGGGGAGCTGTTTTTT. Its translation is CASSNRAGRTGELFF.